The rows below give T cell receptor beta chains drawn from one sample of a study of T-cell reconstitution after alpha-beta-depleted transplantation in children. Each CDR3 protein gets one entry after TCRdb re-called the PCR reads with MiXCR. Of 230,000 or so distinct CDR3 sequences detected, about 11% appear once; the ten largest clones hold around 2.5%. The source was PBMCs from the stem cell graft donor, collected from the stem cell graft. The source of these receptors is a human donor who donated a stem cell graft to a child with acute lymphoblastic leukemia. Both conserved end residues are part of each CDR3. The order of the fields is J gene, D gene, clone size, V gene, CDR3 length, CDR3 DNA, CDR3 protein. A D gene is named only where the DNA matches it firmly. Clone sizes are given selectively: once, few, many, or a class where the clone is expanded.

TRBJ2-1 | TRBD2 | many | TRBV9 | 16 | TGTGCCAGCAGCGTAGCAGCGGGGGGCTCCTACAATGAGCAGTTCTTC | CASSVAAGGSYNEQFF
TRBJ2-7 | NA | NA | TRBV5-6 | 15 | TGTGCCAGCAGCTTGGTGTCGACGGCATCCTACGAGCAGTACTTC | CASSLVSTASYEQYF
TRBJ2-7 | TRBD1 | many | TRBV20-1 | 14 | TGCAGTGCTTCGGTCGGGACAGGGGACCACGAGCAGTACTTC | CSASVGTGDHEQYF
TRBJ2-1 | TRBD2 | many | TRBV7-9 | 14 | TGTGCCAGCAGCTTCGGGGGGGCCTTTAATGAGCAGTTCTTC | CASSFGGAFNEQFF
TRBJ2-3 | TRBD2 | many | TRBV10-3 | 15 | TGTGCCATCAGAGGGACTAGCGGGGGGACAGATACGCAGTATTTT | CAIRGTSGGTDTQYF
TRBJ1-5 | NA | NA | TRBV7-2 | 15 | TGTGCCAGCAGCTTAAGAGGCGAGTCCAATCAGCCCCAGCATTTT | CASSLRGESNQPQHF
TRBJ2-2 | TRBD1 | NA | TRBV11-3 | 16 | TGTGCCAGCAGCCGCTCGGGGACAGGCAAGACCGGGGAGCTGTTTTTT | CASSRSGTGKTGELFF
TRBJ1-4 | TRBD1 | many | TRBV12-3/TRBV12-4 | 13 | TGTGCCAGCAGTCTGGGACAGGCTGAAAAACTGTTTTTT | CASSLGQAEKLFF
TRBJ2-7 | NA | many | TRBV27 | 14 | TGTGCCAGCAGGACCTTCGGACCCGGCTACGAGCAGTACTTC | CASRTFGPGYEQYF
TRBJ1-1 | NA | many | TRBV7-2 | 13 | TGTGCCAGCAGCTTAGTTGATCTAGGGAAAGCTTTCTTT | CASSLVDLGKAFF